This T cell receptor beta chain originates from a study of cytomegalovirus exposure and HLA in healthy donors. For the study at large: The Caucasian-associated ancestry cluster held under 90% of 398 genotyped donors. General study findings and limits: Exclusion as indistinguishable affected some V segments, including TRBV6-2 and TRBV6-3. Sequencing probably produced one cluster of sequence variants that were highly shared.

Note on this clone: What it binds is unknown.

V dropped 4 bases and J dropped 5 bases, with 20 bases sitting between them. CDR3 length equals 16 residues. Germline V CDR1 and CDR2: SEHNR, FQNEAQ (reference sequence). It was with 60 Vbeta and 13 Jbeta primers that the PCR ran. Measured with immunoSEQ multiplex PCR; TCRdb has only the in-frame clones, and not every one. The data show approximately 140,000 clones, more than 70% seen once. The receptor comes from a woman in her forties or fifties in good health and CMV-seronegative. The sequenced sample consisted of PBMCs. The rearrangement uses TRBV7-9 and TRBJ1-2; tentative D call: TRBD1 (6 bases). Here the CDR3 reads CASSSVSGAEPYGYTF. CDR3 nucleotide sequence: TGTGCCAGCAGCTCCGTATCAGGGGCCGAACCTTATGGCTACACCTTC.